A single sample is the source of the 29 T cell receptor beta chains below, sequenced in a study of regulatory T cells in long-lasting Graves disease. Time point reported: newly diagnosed GD, antithyroid drugs for less than 3 months. The TCR library was prepared using RNA isolated from PBMCs. Researchers made TCR beta libraries by using iRepertoire HTBI primers and running Arm-PCR on CDR3 regions. One entry per CDR3 protein, called by TCRdb with MiXCR from the multiplex PCR reads. The sample has 300,000 to 400,000 distinct CDR3 sequences; 15% are singletons. The sequenced sample was peripheral blood mononuclear cells (PBMCs), obtained at new diagnosis, from a patient treated with antithyroid drugs. Receptor source: a female donor with Graves disease.

This clonotype has a handful of counts. This rearrangement joins TRBV7-9 to TRBJ1-2; D may be TRBD1 (5 bases). This CDR3 is 17 amino acids long. The V end lost 2 bases, the J end lost 4 bases, and 20 bases lay between the germline ends. The germline CDR1 and CDR2 sequences are SEHNR and FQNEAQ (reference sequence). The chain's CDR3 is CASSLPTVLPWGYGYTF. The CDR3 coding sequence is TGTGCCAGCAGCTTACCGACAGTCCTCCCCTGGGGCTATGGCTACACCTTC. The full variable domain, with the rest looked up from reference TRBV7-9 and TRBJ1-2, is DTGVSQNPRHKITKRGQNVTFRCDPISEHNRLYWYRQTLGQGPEFLTYFQNEAQLEKSRLLSDRFSAERPKGSFSTLEIQRTEQGDSAMYLCASSLPTVLPWGYGYTFGSGTRLTVV.

V usage is TRBV7-9 and J usage is TRBJ1-6, with unresolved D. The germline gives CDR1 SEHNR, CDR2 FQNEAQ (reference sequence). The CDR3 has 14 amino acids. V dropped 5 bases and J dropped 15 bases, with 20 bases sitting between them. The CDR3 loop is CASSRLREGSFLHF. As DNA, the CDR3 is TGTGCCAGCAGCCGGCTTAGGGAGGGCAGTTTCCTCCACTTT.

This clonotype was found many times. J is TRBJ1-6 and V is TRBV27; a possible D gene is TRBD1 (6 bases). Germline CDR1 MNHEY, CDR2 SMNVEV (reference sequence). V lost 7 bases and J 9 bases, leaving 19 bases between the germline ends. CDR3 length: 15 amino acids. The CDR3 DNA reads TGTGCCAGCACTAAGGGGTTGGGGGCGAGTTCACCCCTCCACTTT. As protein: CASTKGLGASSPLHF.

This clonotype has at least ten counts. The chain recombines TRBV12-3 or TRBV12-4 with TRBJ1-2, with D maybe TRBD1 (6 bases). The CDR3 has 12 amino acids. V was cut by 6 bases and J by 8 bases, with 13 bases left in between. The CDR3, as DNA: TGTGCCAGCAGCCTTGGGACATACGGCTACACCTTC. Its translation: CASSLGTYGYTF.

As to this clonotype: A read error may be the cause here, since a much bigger clone is one base away. This chain uses TRBV28 with TRBJ1-2; 8 bases agree with TRBD1. Losses at the gene ends were 5 bases for V and 0 bases for J; bases not matched to a gene: 8. The CDR3 consists of 16 residues. From germline, CDR1 is MDHEN and CDR2 SYDVKM. CDR3 sequence: CASSRTGIMTNYGYTF. The CDR3 nucleotides are TGTGCCAGCAGTCGGACAGGGATAATGACTAACTATGGCTACACCTTC.

This clonotype came up a few times. The J gene is TRBJ2-1, the V gene TRBV12-3 or TRBV12-4; 8 positions agree with TRBD1. The length of the CDR3 is 17 residues. Unmatched junction bases numbered 10, after V lost 6 bases and J lost 0 bases. The CDR3 DNA sequence: TGTGCCAGCAGAGTCGGGACAGGCCAGAGCTCCTACAATGAGCAGTTCTTC. Its protein product is CASRVGTGQSSYNEQFF.

This clonotype has a count of ten or more. V is TRBV20-1 and J is TRBJ2-7; D is possibly TRBD1 (6 bases). The CDR3 has 13 amino acids. Trimming pared 5 bases from V and 3 bases from J, leaving 14 bases between. Germline CDR1 and CDR2: DFQATT and SNEGSKA (reference sequence). The CDR3 is CSARDNRYYEQYF. The DNA of the CDR3 is TGCAGTGCTCGGGACAACAGGTACTACGAGCAGTACTTC.

This clonotype was counted ten times or more. The chain employs TRBV2 and TRBJ1-4, with D perhaps TRBD1 (6 bases). Judging by the DNA end, TRBJ2-2 fits better; the J call may be wrong. Germline V gene lookup returns CDR1 SNHLY and CDR2 FYNNEI. The CDR3 is 16 residues long. CDR3 residues: CASKQPPGQVPMELFF. In DNA form, the CDR3 reads TGTGCCAGCAAACAGCCTCCGGGACAAGTCCCTATGGAGCTGTTTTTT.

This clonotype was seen repeatedly, ten times or more. This chain uses TRBV12-3 or TRBV12-4 with TRBJ1-5; D not certain. With 5 bases removed from V and 6 bases from J, the gap between germline ends came to 14 bases. The CDR3 totals 14 residues. CDR3 amino acids: CASSQPGLGQPQHF. The CDR3 nucleotides read TGTGCCAGCAGTCAGCCCGGCCTTGGTCAGCCCCAGCATTTT.

This clonotype occurred many times. V gene TRBV2 combines with J gene TRBJ1-4, with a weak D call TRBD1 (5 bases). From germline, CDR1 is SNHLY and CDR2 FYNNEI. V lost 7 bases, J lost 3 bases, and 15 bases lay in between. This CDR3 has 15 residues. The CDR3 spells CASKSNGTPNEKLFF. The CDR3 nucleotides are TGTGCCAGCAAGTCGAATGGGACGCCTAATGAAAAACTGTTTTTT.

The gene calls are TRBV10-1 and TRBJ1-5; TRBD1 is a possible D gene (5 bases). Trimming cost V 6 bases and J 5 bases, with 8 bases left between them. CDR1 is WNHNN, CDR2 SYGVQD, per germline (reference sequence). The CDR3 loop spans 12 amino acids. CDR3 coding DNA: TGCGCCAGCAGCAAAGGGGATCAGCCCCAGCATTTT. Amino acid sequence: CASSKGDQPQHF.

This clonotype was counted at least ten times. The chain uses TRBV7-9 and TRBJ2-7; 7 nucleotides line up with TRBD1. This CDR3 is built from 13 residues. The V and J ends lost 8 bases and 4 bases, in that order; junction bases with no gene match: 8. The germline V gene encodes CDR1 SEHNR and CDR2 FQNEAQ (reference sequence). The CDR3: CASRQGSGYEQYF. For the CDR3, the DNA is TGTGCCAGCCGACAGGGATCCGGGTACGAGCAGTACTTC. The full variable domain, its missing parts supplied by reference TRBV7-9 and TRBJ2-7, is DTGVSQNPRHKITKRGQNVTFRCDPISEHNRLYWYRQTLGQGPEFLTYFQNEAQLEKSRLLSDRFSAERPKGSFSTLEIQRTEQGDSAMYLCASRQGSGYEQYFGPGTRLTVT.

This clonotype has a count of ten or more. The chain couples TRBV5-5 to TRBJ1-2; maybe TRBD1 (6 bases). CDR3 size: 12 residues. V lost 5 bases and J lost 3, with 8 bases in between. Germline lookup yields CDR1 SGHKS and CDR2 YYEKEE (reference sequence). The CDR3 DNA sequence: TGTGCCAGCAGTAAGGGGGACTATGGCTACACCTTC. Its protein product is CASSKGDYGYTF.

This clonotype was seen ten or more times. The CDR3, as DNA: TGTGCCTGGAGTCCCCGGGACAGGGCTATTATCTACGAGCAGTACTTC. This translates into CAWSPRDRAIIYEQYF. The rearrangement uses TRBV30 and TRBJ2-7, with 9 bases lining up with TRBD1. The CDR3 is 16 residues long. Trimming removed 2 bases from V and 3 bases from J; junction bases left unmatched: 11. The germline CDR1 and CDR2 sequences are GTSNPN and SVGIG (reference sequence).

This clonotype was detected only a few times. One base away lies a much larger clone, so this may be a sequencing read error. The chain couples TRBV20-1 to TRBJ1-1; D ambiguous. Trimming cost V 7 bases and J 0 bases, with 15 bases left between them. Germline CDR1 DFQATT, CDR2 SNEGSKA (reference sequence). The CDR3 consists of 14 residues. The CDR3: CSVSFEPMNTEAFF. In DNA, the CDR3 is TGCAGTGTTAGTTTTGAACCTATGAACACTGAAGCTTTCTTT.

This clonotype has ten or more counts. The J gene is TRBJ1-1, the V gene TRBV6-9; 11 bases match TRBD1. The CDR3 is 14 residues long. From germline, CDR1 is MNHGY and CDR2 SVAAGI. V lost 3 bases and J lost 10; bases outside the gene matches: 7. The CDR3: CASSYLGQGARAFF. CDR3 DNA sequence: TGTGCCAGCAGTTACCTCGGACAGGGGGCTCGAGCTTTCTTT.

This clonotype was counted between two and nine times. V gene TRBV12-3 or TRBV12-4 combines with J gene TRBJ2-2; 8 bases match TRBD2. The CDR3 is 15 amino acids. The J segment lost 4 bases and the V segment lost 3 bases, leaving 4 bases of the junction unmatched. The CDR3 nucleotides read TGTGCCAGCAGTTTCGGCGGGGGGACCACCGGGGAGCTGTTTTTT. Protein product: CASSFGGGTTGELFF.

This clonotype was detected ten times or more. The rearrangement uses TRBV13 and TRBJ2-7, with D possibly being TRBD1 (6 bases). Deletions cut 4 bases from V and 4 bases from J, with 14 bases between. The CDR3 is 14 residues long. CDR1 is PRHDT, CDR2 FYEKMQ, per germline (reference sequence). The CDR3 DNA sequence: TGTGCCAGCAGCTCCTCAATGGACAGTTACGAGCAGTACTTC. It encodes CASSSSMDSYEQYF.

This clonotype appeared many times. The rearrangement joins TRBV20-1 to TRBJ2-5; D possibly uses TRBD1 or TRBD2 (6 bases each). The length of the CDR3 is 13 residues. Trimming stripped 5 bases from V and 5 bases from J, with 15 bases between. Germline V gives CDR1 DFQATT, CDR2 SNEGSKA (reference sequence). In DNA, the CDR3 is TGCAGTGCTCCAGTAGGGGGGTCGGAGACCCAGTACTTC. Its protein product is CSAPVGGSETQYF.

Comment on this clonotype: A much larger clonotype is one base distant, so this may be a read error. V gene TRBV5-1 combines with J gene TRBJ2-5, with D perhaps TRBD2 (7 bases). CDR1 is SGHRS and CDR2 is YFSETQ in the germline V gene. Trimming pared 2 bases from V and 3 bases from J, leaving 14 bases between. This CDR3 has 15 amino acids. The CDR3 reads CASSLRGGTEETQYF. In DNA form, the CDR3 reads TGCGCCAGCAGCTTAAGGGGGGGAACGGAAGAGACCCAGTACTTC.

This clonotype was picked up a small number of times. DNA for the CDR3: TGTGCCATCAAGCCGGGACAAGCAATCCACACCGGGGAGCTGTTTTTT. Its translation: CAIKPGQAIHTGELFF. The J gene is TRBJ2-2, the V gene TRBV6-1, with D perhaps matching TRBD1 (6 bases). V lost 10 bases to trimming and J lost 3 bases, with 21 bases between them. This CDR3 region has 16 residues. Germline V lookup: CDR1 MNHNS, CDR2 SASEGT.

At least ten counts were recorded for this clonotype. The CDR3, as DNA: TGCAGTGCTAGAGAGCGGGGGGGCGGCACCGGGGAGCTGTTTTTT. Its translation is CSARERGGGTGELFF. The chain has TRBV20-1 and TRBJ2-2, with 9 bases that match TRBD2. V shed 0 bases and J 4 bases; nucleotides not matched to a gene: 3. The germline gives CDR1 DFQATT, CDR2 SNEGSKA (reference sequence). This CDR3 comprises 15 residues.

This clonotype was seen ten or more times. This chain joins TRBV12-5 and TRBJ1-1; 7 nucleotides align to TRBD1. Per germline, CDR1 LGHNT and CDR2 FRNRAP. This CDR3 is 14 amino acids long. Germline trimming cut 5 bases from V and 11 bases from J; bases unmatched to any gene: 14. CDR3 protein: CASGLYPGQYVAFF. The CDR3, as DNA: TGTGCTAGTGGTCTTTACCCGGGACAGTATGTGGCTTTCTTT.

This clonotype showed up many times. The DNA of the CDR3 is TGTGCCACCAGCAGAGGGACAGGCTTTAATGAAAAACTGTTTTTT. This translates into CATSRGTGFNEKLFF. The chain is built from TRBV15 and TRBJ1-4; TRBD1 aligns across 7 bases. Trimming at V came to 1 base and at J to 4 bases, leaving 3 bases not matched to a gene. Germline CDR1 and CDR2: LNHNV and YYDKDF (reference sequence). CDR3 length: 15 residues.

Many counts were recorded for this clonotype. The chain employs TRBV13 and TRBJ1-2, with D perhaps TRBD1 (6 bases). Between the trimmed V and J ends, which lost 0 bases and 7 bases, there was a span of 21 bases. Germline lookup yields CDR1 PRHDT and CDR2 FYEKMQ (reference sequence). The CDR3 covers 17 residues. The CDR3 DNA is TGTGCCAGCAGCTTAGGACGAAATAACAGGGCAAGAGGTGGCTACACCTTC. Encoded protein: CASSLGRNNRARGGYTF. The full variable domain, rest sourced from reference TRBV13 and TRBJ1-2, is AAGVIQSPRHLIKEKRETATLKCYPIPRHDTVYWYQQGPGQDPQFLISFYEKMQSDKGSIPDRFSAQQFSDYHSELNMSSLELGDSALYFCASSLGRNNRARGGYTFGSGTRLTVV.

The sample holds a few counts of this clonotype. This rearrangement joins TRBV4-3 to TRBJ1-2, with D possibly being TRBD1 (6 bases). The germline V gene encodes CDR1 LGHNA and CDR2 YSLEER. Deletions cut 0 bases from V and 2 bases from J, with 13 bases between. The CDR3 is made up of 16 amino acids. The CDR3 DNA follows: TGCGCCAGCAGCCAAGATGAGGGGGGGGGAAACTATGGCTACACCTTC. Translation: CASSQDEGGGNYGYTF.

V usage is TRBV4-1 and J usage is TRBJ2-1, with TRBD2 identical over 7 bases. The germline gives CDR1 MGHRA, CDR2 YSYEKL. Trimming removed 0 bases from V and 8 bases from J; junction bases left unmatched: 7. This CDR3 has 15 amino acids. CDR3 coding DNA: TGCGCCAGCAGCCAAGAACAGGTGGCGGGGGATGAGCAGTTCTTC. Amino acids: CASSQEQVAGDEQFF.

This clonotype was counted ten times or more. The V and J genes are TRBV5-1 and TRBJ2-3, with 8 bases fitting TRBD2. From germline, CDR1 is SGHRS and CDR2 YFSETQ. J gave up 3 bases and V 6 bases, and 12 bases lay outside the gene matches. This CDR3 region has 16 residues. The CDR3 DNA is TGCGCCAGCATGGACGGGAGGGCCTCAACGACAGATACGCAGTATTTT. Translating gives CASMDGRASTTDTQYF.

V is TRBV2 and J is TRBJ1-5; 8 bases are a match to TRBD1. V lost 5 bases and J lost 2; bases outside the gene matches: 8. Germline CDR1 is SNHLY and CDR2 is FYNNEI. The CDR3 runs 16 residues. CDR3 in DNA: TGTGCCAGCAGTCGAGACAGGGGCCACCGCAATCAGCCCCAGCATTTT. Its protein product is CASSRDRGHRNQPQHF.